The 26 T cell receptor beta chains below all came from one sample that was sequenced in a study of shared clonotypes between healthy human individuals. Assay used: immunoSEQ multiplex PCR; TCRdb lists only in-frame clones, some missing. The sample contains about 1,800,000 clones, approximately 94% of which appear only once. It was CD45RO-negative cells, positively selected for CCR7, that made up naive CD8 cells, with terminally differentiated effector memory CD45RA+ cells excluded. Input material: naive CD8+ T cells sorted from blood. The receptors originated from a man aged 18-30 years in good health.

On this clone itself: At the DNA level, this CDR3 is encoded by other sequences in the same sample as well. CDR3: CASSLVGGTYNEQFF. DNA for the CDR3: TGTGCCAGCAGCTTAGTAGGGGGAACTTACAATGAGCAGTTCTTC. The chain recombines TRBV7-2 with TRBJ2-1; the D gene is possibly TRBD1 (6 bases). The CDR3 sequence is 15 residues long. V dropped 1 base and J dropped 4 bases, with 11 bases sitting between them. Germline V gene data show CDR1 as SGHTA and CDR2 as FQGNSA. Full variable domain (missing parts from reference TRBV7-2 and TRBJ2-1): GAGVSQSPSNKVTEKGKDVELRCDPISGHTALYWYRQSLGQGLEFLIYFQGNSAPDKSGLPSDRFSAERTGGSVSTLTIQRTQQEDSAVYLCASSLVGGTYNEQFFGPGTRLTVL.

The genes are TRBV2 and TRBJ2-7, with 10 bases lining up with TRBD1. CDR1 is SNHLY, CDR2 FYNNEI, per germline. J was trimmed by 5 bases and V by 6 bases; bases with no gene match: 7. This CDR3 contains 14 residues. In nucleotides, the CDR3 is TGTGCCAGCAGGACAGGGGGCGAGGGCCACGAGCAGTACTTC. Amino acid sequence: CASRTGGEGHEQYF.

Concerning this clone itself: Other DNA sequences of this sample code for an identical CDR3. This CDR3 is CASSQDRLNTEAFF. The CDR3 DNA is TGCGCCAGCAGCCAAGACCGCTTGAACACTGAAGCTTTCTTT. The chain uses TRBV4-1 and TRBJ1-1; D gene ambiguous. V lost 0 bases and J lost 0, with 5 bases in between. CDR3 length: 14 amino acids. Germline lookup yields CDR1 MGHRA and CDR2 YSYEKL.

This CDR3 is CASSLRDAAYNEQFF. CDR3 in DNA: TGTGCCAGCAGCTTAAGGGACGCCGCCTACAATGAGCAGTTCTTC. The J gene is TRBJ2-1, the V gene TRBV13; D may be TRBD1 or TRBD2 (5 bases each). Trimming pared 2 bases from V and 2 bases from J, leaving 10 bases between. The CDR3 covers 15 residues. CDR1 PRHDT and CDR2 FYEKMQ come from the germline V gene (reference sequence).

The rearrangement joins TRBV27 to TRBJ2-5; possible D gene TRBD1, 6 bases. This CDR3 is 16 amino acids long. The V end was cut by 6 bases, the J end by 4 bases, with 21 bases between. CDR1 and CDR2 (germline): MNHEY, SMNVEV (reference sequence). CDR3: CASSQTFTGMAETQYF. The CDR3 nucleotides are TGTGCCAGCAGCCAAACTTTCACAGGGATGGCAGAGACCCAGTACTTC.

The J gene is TRBJ2-7, the V gene TRBV6-5; D unclear. Trimming took off 2 bases at V and 8 bases at J, with 10 bases between the two ends. This CDR3 is 12 amino acids long. Germline V lookup: CDR1 MNHEY, CDR2 SVGAGI. The CDR3 spells CASSYPTPQQYF. CDR3 DNA sequence: TGTGCCAGCAGTTACCCTACCCCTCAGCAGTACTTC.

The chain combines TRBV6-1 with TRBJ1-2; D remains unclear. V lost 2 bases, J lost 1 base, and 20 bases lay in between. The length of the CDR3 is 18 residues. Germline CDR1 is MNHNS and CDR2 is SASEGT. CDR3: CASSEPPRRAGNNYGYTF. The CDR3 nucleotides are TGTGCCAGCAGTGAACCTCCTCGCCGGGCCGGGAATAACTATGGCTACACCTTC.

The chain joins TRBV5-6 to TRBJ2-7; 7 bases agree with TRBD2. The CDR3 is made up of 12 amino acids. The germline CDR1 and CDR2 sequences are SGHDT and YYEEEE. J gave up 0 bases and V 9 bases, and 3 bases lay outside the gene matches. CDR3 in DNA: TGTGCCACATCGGGAGGCTCCTACGAGCAGTACTTC. Protein product: CATSGGSYEQYF.

The rearrangement links TRBV28 to TRBJ2-5; tentative D call: TRBD2 (6 bases). V gave up 6 bases and J gave up 5 bases, with 13 bases separating them. This CDR3 is 13 amino acids long. Germline-derived CDR1 and CDR2 are MDHEN and SYDVKM. In DNA form, the CDR3 reads TGTGCCAGCAGCCCTAGCGTGTGGGAGACCCAGTACTTC. Amino acid sequence: CASSPSVWETQYF.

Concerning this clone itself: The same CDR3 also results from other DNA sequences found in this sample. This chain links TRBV7-9 with TRBJ2-7; no clear D. The germline V gene has CDR1 SEHNR and CDR2 FQNEAQ (reference sequence). The CDR3 runs to 12 residues. V was clipped by 4 bases and J by 6 bases, with 10 bases between them. CDR3 sequence (DNA): TGTGCCAGCAGCTCCTCCCTCGGCGAGCAGTACTTC. It translates to CASSSSLGEQYF.

The chain links TRBV6-6 to TRBJ2-3; 9 bases map to TRBD2. The CDR3 runs to 15 residues. V shed 8 bases, J shed 2 bases, and the junction held 8 bases outside the gene matches. Germline values: CDR1 MNHNY, CDR2 SVGAGI (reference sequence). CDR3 in amino acids: CASDGRGGHTDTQYF. The CDR3 DNA is TGTGCCAGCGATGGGCGGGGGGGTCACACAGATACGCAGTATTTT.

Note on this clone: Different DNA sequences within this sample yield the same CDR3. The chain recombines TRBV7-6 with TRBJ2-3; D tentatively reads TRBD1 or TRBD2 (5 bases each). This CDR3 has 12 amino acids. V lost 6 bases and J 4 bases, leaving 8 bases between the germline ends. Looked up from germline, CDR1 is SGHVS and CDR2 is FNYEAQ. The CDR3 protein is CASSLGADTQYF. The CDR3 DNA reads as TGTGCCAGCAGTCTGGGGGCAGATACGCAGTATTTT. The full variable domain, completed using reference TRBV7-6 and TRBJ2-3, is GAGVSQSPRYKVTKRGQDVALRCDPISGHVSLYWYRQALGQGPEFLTYFNYEAQQDKSGLPNDRFSAERPEGSISTLTIQRTEQRDSAMYRCASSLGADTQYFGPGTRLTVL.

The V call is TRBV2, the J call TRBJ2-7; weak D call: TRBD2 (5 bases). CDR3 length: 17 amino acids. Trimming took off 3 bases at V and 0 bases at J, with 18 bases between the two ends. CDR1 and CDR2 from the germline V gene are SNHLY and FYNNEI. CDR3 nucleotide sequence: TGTGCCAGCAGTGATCCCAAGGCGAGCGGAGCCTCCTACGAGCAGTACTTC. This encodes CASSDPKASGASYEQYF.

Worth noting for this clone: In the same sample, other DNA sequences code for this CDR3. The chain employs TRBV4-1 and TRBJ2-7; TRBD1 matches at 8 bases. The CDR3 runs to 15 residues. V lost 0 bases to trimming and J lost 4 bases; unmatched junction nucleotides: 5. In germline, CDR1 is MGHRA, CDR2 YSYEKL. The CDR3 is CASSQDPTGGYEQYF. The CDR3 nucleotides are TGCGCCAGCAGCCAAGATCCTACAGGGGGTTACGAGCAGTACTTC.

The gene calls are TRBV5-6 and TRBJ2-3; 7 bases align to TRBD1. V gave up 4 bases and J gave up 1 base; unmatched junction bases: 6. The germline V gene encodes CDR1 SGHDT and CDR2 YYEEEE. The CDR3 runs to 15 residues. The CDR3 spells CASSPDRARTDTQYF. In nucleotides, the CDR3 is TGTGCCAGCAGCCCTGACAGGGCACGCACAGATACGCAGTATTTT.

V gene TRBV27 combines with J gene TRBJ1-1; D is ambiguous. The CDR3 has 15 residues. V was cut by 1 base and J by 0 bases, with 9 bases left in between. The germline gives CDR1 MNHEY, CDR2 SMNVEV (reference sequence). The CDR3 region is CASSLYQDLNTEAFF. The CDR3 DNA is TGTGCCAGCAGTTTATATCAGGATCTGAACACTGAAGCTTTCTTT.

This clone was picked up one time. The chain is built from TRBV18 and TRBJ1-3; D is undetermined. Germline V gene data show CDR1 as KGHSH and CDR2 as LQKENI. V gave up 1 base and J gave up 4 bases, with 14 bases separating them. CDR3 length equals 16 residues. CDR3: CASSPLAGVLGNTIYF. CDR3 bases: TGTGCCAGCTCACCACTGGCCGGGGTGTTGGGAAACACCATATATTTT.

Of note for this clone: This specimen includes other DNA sequences encoding the same CDR3. This chain connects TRBV19 to TRBJ1-1; weak D call: TRBD1 (5 bases). CDR3 length: 13 amino acids. Germline-derived CDR1 and CDR2 are LNHDA and SQIVND (reference sequence). V shed 6 bases and J shed 5 bases, with 13 bases lying between them. The CDR3 nucleotides read TGTGCCAGTAGCCCCTCGGGGGGAACTGAAGCTTTCTTT. Translating gives CASSPSGGTEAFF.

The chain couples TRBV7-9 to TRBJ2-7, with TRBD1 matching over 9 bases. The germline V gene has CDR1 SEHNR and CDR2 FQNEAQ (reference sequence). The CDR3 extends over 16 amino acids. After removal of 0 bases from V and 3 bases from J, the junction contained 6 bases not matched to a gene. CDR3 in amino acids: CASSLAGGQGLYEQYF. The CDR3 nucleotides read TGTGCCAGCAGCTTAGCGGGGGGACAGGGCCTCTACGAGCAGTACTTC. Looking up the rest from reference TRBV7-9 and TRBJ2-7 gives the full variable domain: DTGVSQNPRHKITKRGQNVTFRCDPISEHNRLYWYRQTLGQGPEFLTYFQNEAQLEKSRLLSDRFSAERPKGSFSTLEIQRTEQGDSAMYLCASSLAGGQGLYEQYFGPGTRLTVT.

The count of this clone is one. The chain links TRBV27 to TRBJ1-5, with D uncertain. Germline values: CDR1 MNHEY, CDR2 SMNVEV (reference sequence). The CDR3 consists of 11 residues. V lost 6 bases, J lost 11 bases, and 11 bases lay in between. The CDR3: CASRGPLAQHF. For the CDR3, the DNA is TGTGCCAGCAGGGGCCCTTTGGCCCAGCATTTT.

The J gene is TRBJ2-5, the V gene TRBV7-2; D is ambiguous. CDR3 length equals 14 residues. Germline loops: CDR1 SGHTA, CDR2 FQGNSA. Trimming took 2 bases from V and 2 from J, leaving 9 bases between them. CDR3 nucleotide sequence: TGTGCCAGCAGCTTAAATGTCAGGCAAGAGACCCAGTACTTC. It encodes CASSLNVRQETQYF.

CDR3 bases: TGTGCCAGCAGCTTAGGGCAGGGGGCTTATTCACCCCTCCACTTT. Amino acids: CASSLGQGAYSPLHF. The chain carries TRBV7-3 and TRBJ1-6; 8 nucleotides line up with TRBD1. Unmatched junction bases numbered 5, after V lost 2 bases and J lost 8 bases. The CDR3 has 15 residues. Germline-derived CDR1 and CDR2 are SGHTA and FQGTGA.

This rearrangement joins TRBV6-5 to TRBJ2-7; TRBD1 matches 7 bases. The V and J ends lost 0 bases and 3 bases, in that order; junction bases with no gene match: 8. The CDR3 extends over 16 amino acids. Germline assignment: CDR1 MNHEY and CDR2 SVGAGI. CDR3 loop: CASSYSSGQRNYEQYF. The CDR3 DNA is TGTGCCAGCAGTTACTCGTCGGGACAGCGAAACTACGAGCAGTACTTC.

The chain couples TRBV7-8 to TRBJ2-7; 8 positions agree with TRBD1. The V and J ends lost 1 base and 5 bases, in that order; junction bases with no gene match: 7. This CDR3 spans 15 amino acids. Per germline, CDR1 SGHVS and CDR2 FQNEAQ. CDR3 protein: CASSLGQGPFHEQYF. For the CDR3, the DNA is TGTGCCAGCAGCTTAGGACAGGGGCCCTTCCACGAGCAGTACTTC. The full variable domain, with the rest looked up from reference TRBV7-8 and TRBJ2-7, is GAGVSQSPRYKVAKRGQDVALRCDPISGHVSLFWYQQALGQGPEFLTYFQNEAQLDKSGLPSDRFFAERPEGSVSTLKIQRTQQEDSAVYLCASSLGQGPFHEQYFGPGTRLTVT.

The rearrangement uses TRBV5-1 and TRBJ2-5, with TRBD1 matching 11 bases. V lost 4 bases to trimming and J lost 4 bases; unmatched junction nucleotides: 3. This CDR3 spans 14 amino acids. Germline CDR1 SGHRS, CDR2 YFSETQ. This chain's CDR3 is CASSIGTGGETQYF. The CDR3 region has the DNA TGCGCCAGCAGCATAGGGACAGGGGGAGAGACCCAGTACTTC. The full variable domain, with the rest looked up from reference TRBV5-1 and TRBJ2-5, is KAGVTQTPRYLIKTRGQQVTLSCSPISGHRSVSWYQQTPGQGLQFLFEYFSETQRNKGNFPGRFSGRQFSNSRSEMNVSTLELGDSALYLCASSIGTGGETQYFGPGTRLLVL.

The chain combines TRBV5-6 with TRBJ2-5; TRBD1 is a possible D gene (6 bases). Trimming left V 4 bases short and J 0 bases short, with 13 bases between. The length of the CDR3 is 15 residues. The V gene's germline CDR1 is SGHDT and CDR2 YYEEEE. The CDR3 nucleotides are TGTGCCAGCAGCGAATCCCGGGACAACCAAGAGACCCAGTACTTC. Its translation is CASSESRDNQETQYF.